The present T cell receptor beta chain was sequenced within a study of shared clonotypes between healthy human individuals. Per germline, CDR1 SGHDN and CDR2 FVKESK. Losses at the gene ends were 5 bases for V and 4 bases for J; bases not matched to a gene: 11. The CDR3 extends over 16 amino acids. Some clones are missing from TCRdb's copy, which holds only in-frame ones; the method was immunoSEQ multiplex PCR. Of about 580,000 clones listed, 95% to 98% are singletons. In the naive CD8 group, cells lacked CD45RO and were positively selected for CCR7, so terminally differentiated effector memory CD45RA+ cells were left out.

The specimen sequenced was naive CD8+ T cells sorted from blood. The TCR sequence derives from a man younger than 45 in good health. The rearrangement joins TRBV14 to TRBJ2-7; 10 positions match TRBD1. The CDR3 sequence is CASSRRQGAFKYEQYF. CDR3 nucleotides: TGTGCCAGCAGCAGAAGACAGGGGGCGTTTAAGTACGAGCAGTACTTC.